This is a list of T cell receptor beta chains from one sample in a study of blood T cell repertoires in COVID-19. Sequenced by immunoSEQ multiplex PCR; TCRdb stores in-frame clones only, minus some. In the table there are 310,000 or so clones, about 90% of which are singletons. Material: peripheral blood. The receptors come from a woman in her 30s who had recovered from COVID-19. Each CDR3 is given with its conserved first and last residue. The order of the fields is clone size, V gene, J gene, D gene, CDR3 DNA, CDR3 protein. A D gene is named only where the DNA matches it firmly. The size field is filled for only some rows; it gives once, few, many or a size class.

NA	TRBV5-1	TRBJ1-4	NA	TGCGCCAGCAGCTTGGCCCGAGGAAAACTGTTTTTT	CASSLARGKLFF
NA	TRBV7-8	TRBJ1-1	NA	TGTGCCAGCAGCCTCAACGGGGTGAACACTGAAGCTTTCTTT	CASSLNGVNTEAFF
NA	TRBV28	TRBJ2-5	TRBD1	TGTGCCAGCAGCGACAGGGGCGATTGGGAGACCCAGTACTTC	CASSDRGDWETQYF
NA	TRBV6-5	TRBJ1-2	NA	TGTGCCAGCAGTTACTCGATTGAAACAGGGTTATATGGCTACACCTTC	CASSYSIETGLYGYTF
NA	TRBV3-1/TRBV3-2	TRBJ2-2	NA	TGTGCCAGCAGCCAAGGAGGCGGGCCGAACACCGGGGAGCTGTTTTTT	CASSQGGGPNTGELFF
NA	TRBV5-6	TRBJ2-6	NA	TGTGCCAGCAGCTTCCTCAGGGCGAACGGGGCCAACGTCCTGACTTTC	CASSFLRANGANVLTF
NA	TRBV4-1	TRBJ2-7	TRBD1	TGCGCCAGCAGCCAAGAACGGACAGGGATCCGGGGAGAGCAGTACTTC	CASSQERTGIRGEQYF
NA	TRBV6-1	TRBJ1-5	TRBD1	TGTGCCAGCAGTGAGGACAGGAGCCGATATCAGCCCCAGCATTTT	CASSEDRSRYQPQHF
NA	TRBV19	TRBJ2-7	NA	TGTGCCAGTAGTCCGGGTAGCGGTTCATACGAGCAGTACTTC	CASSPGSGSYEQYF
few	TRBV27	TRBJ2-7	TRBD2	TGTGCCAGCAGTTTATATCCTAGACTAGCGGGGACCTACGAGCAGTACTTC	CASSLYPRLAGTYEQYF
NA	TRBV5-1	TRBJ2-1	TRBD1	TGCGCCAGCAGCAATGCAGGGGGTGCAGTAAATGAGCAGTTCTTC	CASSNAGGAVNEQFF
NA	TRBV5-1	TRBJ1-2	TRBD1	TGCGCCAGCAGCCCGGACAGGGGGCAATCAGGCTACACCTTC	CASSPDRGQSGYTF
NA	TRBV18	TRBJ2-4	TRBD2	TGTGCCAGCTCACCACCGCGGGGGGCGGGCAAAAACATTCAGTACTTC	CASSPPRGAGKNIQYF
NA	TRBV5-1	TRBJ2-1	NA	TGCGCCAGCAGCCCGGACTCAAGCTCCTACAATGAGCAGTTCTTC	CASSPDSSSYNEQFF
few	TRBV5-4	TRBJ2-3	TRBD2	TGTGCCAGCAGCGAGCGGGGGGGCCTCACAGATACGCAGTATTTT	CASSERGGLTDTQYF
NA	TRBV5-1	TRBJ2-2	NA	TGCGCCAGCAGCTTTGCGGGACAGAGCACCGGGGAGCTGTTTTTT	CASSFAGQSTGELFF
NA	TRBV10-1	TRBJ1-2	NA	TGCGCCAGCAGTGAGTATCCAGGGGTCTTGGATGGCTACACCTTC	CASSEYPGVLDGYTF
NA	TRBV6-2/TRBV6-3	TRBJ1-5	NA	TGTGCCAGCAGCCTGGGAGGGACTCAGCCCCAGCATTTT	CASSLGGTQPQHF
NA	TRBV5-4	TRBJ2-3	NA	TGTGCCAGCAGCTTGGGACTCTTCACAGATACGCAGTATTTT	CASSLGLFTDTQYF
NA	TRBV30	TRBJ2-7	NA	TGTGCCTGGAGCGAAAGAGCCTACGAGCAGTACTTC	CAWSERAYEQYF
NA	TRBV19	TRBJ1-3	NA	TGTGCCAGTAGTACCGGACTTGGGGACACCATATATTTT	CASSTGLGDTIYF
NA	TRBV19	TRBJ2-1	NA	TGTGCCAGTAGTGTCCAGGGGTATGAGCAGTTCTTC	CASSVQGYEQFF
NA	TRBV6-1	TRBJ1-6	NA	TGTGCCAGCAGTGATTCTGAGGGGAGGAATTCACCCCTCCACTTT	CASSDSEGRNSPLHF
NA	TRBV27	TRBJ2-7	NA	TGTGCCTTGGACACTTGCTCCTACGAGCAGTACTTC	CALDTCSYEQYF
NA	TRBV5-1	TRBJ2-7	TRBD1	TGCGCCAGCAGCTTGACAGGGGAGCACGAGCAGTACTTC	CASSLTGEHEQYF
NA	TRBV3-1/TRBV3-2	TRBJ1-6	NA	TGTGCCAGCAGCCAAGCGCCTCAGGGTTCACCCCTCCACTTT	CASSQAPQGSPLHF
NA	TRBV13	TRBJ2-1	NA	TGTGCCAGCAGCCAAGGCACCGCTAGAATCGGTACAAGGGAGCAGTTCTTC	CASSQGTARIGTREQFF
NA	TRBV28	TRBJ2-2	NA	TGTGCCACCAGGAGACTGACGAACACCGGGGAGCTGTTTTTT	CATRRLTNTGELFF
NA	TRBV28	TRBJ2-5	NA	TGTGCCACAACCAGGGGACCCCAAGAGACCCAGTACTTC	CATTRGPQETQYF
NA	TRBV5-4	TRBJ2-1	TRBD2	TGTGCCAGCAGCATGGGACTAGAGTTTTCGAATGAGCAGTTCTTC	CASSMGLEFSNEQFF
NA	TRBV6-6	TRBJ1-4	TRBD1	TGTGCCAGCAGACAGGGGGACGGCTTCAACCATGAAAAACTGTTTTTT	CASRQGDGFNHEKLFF